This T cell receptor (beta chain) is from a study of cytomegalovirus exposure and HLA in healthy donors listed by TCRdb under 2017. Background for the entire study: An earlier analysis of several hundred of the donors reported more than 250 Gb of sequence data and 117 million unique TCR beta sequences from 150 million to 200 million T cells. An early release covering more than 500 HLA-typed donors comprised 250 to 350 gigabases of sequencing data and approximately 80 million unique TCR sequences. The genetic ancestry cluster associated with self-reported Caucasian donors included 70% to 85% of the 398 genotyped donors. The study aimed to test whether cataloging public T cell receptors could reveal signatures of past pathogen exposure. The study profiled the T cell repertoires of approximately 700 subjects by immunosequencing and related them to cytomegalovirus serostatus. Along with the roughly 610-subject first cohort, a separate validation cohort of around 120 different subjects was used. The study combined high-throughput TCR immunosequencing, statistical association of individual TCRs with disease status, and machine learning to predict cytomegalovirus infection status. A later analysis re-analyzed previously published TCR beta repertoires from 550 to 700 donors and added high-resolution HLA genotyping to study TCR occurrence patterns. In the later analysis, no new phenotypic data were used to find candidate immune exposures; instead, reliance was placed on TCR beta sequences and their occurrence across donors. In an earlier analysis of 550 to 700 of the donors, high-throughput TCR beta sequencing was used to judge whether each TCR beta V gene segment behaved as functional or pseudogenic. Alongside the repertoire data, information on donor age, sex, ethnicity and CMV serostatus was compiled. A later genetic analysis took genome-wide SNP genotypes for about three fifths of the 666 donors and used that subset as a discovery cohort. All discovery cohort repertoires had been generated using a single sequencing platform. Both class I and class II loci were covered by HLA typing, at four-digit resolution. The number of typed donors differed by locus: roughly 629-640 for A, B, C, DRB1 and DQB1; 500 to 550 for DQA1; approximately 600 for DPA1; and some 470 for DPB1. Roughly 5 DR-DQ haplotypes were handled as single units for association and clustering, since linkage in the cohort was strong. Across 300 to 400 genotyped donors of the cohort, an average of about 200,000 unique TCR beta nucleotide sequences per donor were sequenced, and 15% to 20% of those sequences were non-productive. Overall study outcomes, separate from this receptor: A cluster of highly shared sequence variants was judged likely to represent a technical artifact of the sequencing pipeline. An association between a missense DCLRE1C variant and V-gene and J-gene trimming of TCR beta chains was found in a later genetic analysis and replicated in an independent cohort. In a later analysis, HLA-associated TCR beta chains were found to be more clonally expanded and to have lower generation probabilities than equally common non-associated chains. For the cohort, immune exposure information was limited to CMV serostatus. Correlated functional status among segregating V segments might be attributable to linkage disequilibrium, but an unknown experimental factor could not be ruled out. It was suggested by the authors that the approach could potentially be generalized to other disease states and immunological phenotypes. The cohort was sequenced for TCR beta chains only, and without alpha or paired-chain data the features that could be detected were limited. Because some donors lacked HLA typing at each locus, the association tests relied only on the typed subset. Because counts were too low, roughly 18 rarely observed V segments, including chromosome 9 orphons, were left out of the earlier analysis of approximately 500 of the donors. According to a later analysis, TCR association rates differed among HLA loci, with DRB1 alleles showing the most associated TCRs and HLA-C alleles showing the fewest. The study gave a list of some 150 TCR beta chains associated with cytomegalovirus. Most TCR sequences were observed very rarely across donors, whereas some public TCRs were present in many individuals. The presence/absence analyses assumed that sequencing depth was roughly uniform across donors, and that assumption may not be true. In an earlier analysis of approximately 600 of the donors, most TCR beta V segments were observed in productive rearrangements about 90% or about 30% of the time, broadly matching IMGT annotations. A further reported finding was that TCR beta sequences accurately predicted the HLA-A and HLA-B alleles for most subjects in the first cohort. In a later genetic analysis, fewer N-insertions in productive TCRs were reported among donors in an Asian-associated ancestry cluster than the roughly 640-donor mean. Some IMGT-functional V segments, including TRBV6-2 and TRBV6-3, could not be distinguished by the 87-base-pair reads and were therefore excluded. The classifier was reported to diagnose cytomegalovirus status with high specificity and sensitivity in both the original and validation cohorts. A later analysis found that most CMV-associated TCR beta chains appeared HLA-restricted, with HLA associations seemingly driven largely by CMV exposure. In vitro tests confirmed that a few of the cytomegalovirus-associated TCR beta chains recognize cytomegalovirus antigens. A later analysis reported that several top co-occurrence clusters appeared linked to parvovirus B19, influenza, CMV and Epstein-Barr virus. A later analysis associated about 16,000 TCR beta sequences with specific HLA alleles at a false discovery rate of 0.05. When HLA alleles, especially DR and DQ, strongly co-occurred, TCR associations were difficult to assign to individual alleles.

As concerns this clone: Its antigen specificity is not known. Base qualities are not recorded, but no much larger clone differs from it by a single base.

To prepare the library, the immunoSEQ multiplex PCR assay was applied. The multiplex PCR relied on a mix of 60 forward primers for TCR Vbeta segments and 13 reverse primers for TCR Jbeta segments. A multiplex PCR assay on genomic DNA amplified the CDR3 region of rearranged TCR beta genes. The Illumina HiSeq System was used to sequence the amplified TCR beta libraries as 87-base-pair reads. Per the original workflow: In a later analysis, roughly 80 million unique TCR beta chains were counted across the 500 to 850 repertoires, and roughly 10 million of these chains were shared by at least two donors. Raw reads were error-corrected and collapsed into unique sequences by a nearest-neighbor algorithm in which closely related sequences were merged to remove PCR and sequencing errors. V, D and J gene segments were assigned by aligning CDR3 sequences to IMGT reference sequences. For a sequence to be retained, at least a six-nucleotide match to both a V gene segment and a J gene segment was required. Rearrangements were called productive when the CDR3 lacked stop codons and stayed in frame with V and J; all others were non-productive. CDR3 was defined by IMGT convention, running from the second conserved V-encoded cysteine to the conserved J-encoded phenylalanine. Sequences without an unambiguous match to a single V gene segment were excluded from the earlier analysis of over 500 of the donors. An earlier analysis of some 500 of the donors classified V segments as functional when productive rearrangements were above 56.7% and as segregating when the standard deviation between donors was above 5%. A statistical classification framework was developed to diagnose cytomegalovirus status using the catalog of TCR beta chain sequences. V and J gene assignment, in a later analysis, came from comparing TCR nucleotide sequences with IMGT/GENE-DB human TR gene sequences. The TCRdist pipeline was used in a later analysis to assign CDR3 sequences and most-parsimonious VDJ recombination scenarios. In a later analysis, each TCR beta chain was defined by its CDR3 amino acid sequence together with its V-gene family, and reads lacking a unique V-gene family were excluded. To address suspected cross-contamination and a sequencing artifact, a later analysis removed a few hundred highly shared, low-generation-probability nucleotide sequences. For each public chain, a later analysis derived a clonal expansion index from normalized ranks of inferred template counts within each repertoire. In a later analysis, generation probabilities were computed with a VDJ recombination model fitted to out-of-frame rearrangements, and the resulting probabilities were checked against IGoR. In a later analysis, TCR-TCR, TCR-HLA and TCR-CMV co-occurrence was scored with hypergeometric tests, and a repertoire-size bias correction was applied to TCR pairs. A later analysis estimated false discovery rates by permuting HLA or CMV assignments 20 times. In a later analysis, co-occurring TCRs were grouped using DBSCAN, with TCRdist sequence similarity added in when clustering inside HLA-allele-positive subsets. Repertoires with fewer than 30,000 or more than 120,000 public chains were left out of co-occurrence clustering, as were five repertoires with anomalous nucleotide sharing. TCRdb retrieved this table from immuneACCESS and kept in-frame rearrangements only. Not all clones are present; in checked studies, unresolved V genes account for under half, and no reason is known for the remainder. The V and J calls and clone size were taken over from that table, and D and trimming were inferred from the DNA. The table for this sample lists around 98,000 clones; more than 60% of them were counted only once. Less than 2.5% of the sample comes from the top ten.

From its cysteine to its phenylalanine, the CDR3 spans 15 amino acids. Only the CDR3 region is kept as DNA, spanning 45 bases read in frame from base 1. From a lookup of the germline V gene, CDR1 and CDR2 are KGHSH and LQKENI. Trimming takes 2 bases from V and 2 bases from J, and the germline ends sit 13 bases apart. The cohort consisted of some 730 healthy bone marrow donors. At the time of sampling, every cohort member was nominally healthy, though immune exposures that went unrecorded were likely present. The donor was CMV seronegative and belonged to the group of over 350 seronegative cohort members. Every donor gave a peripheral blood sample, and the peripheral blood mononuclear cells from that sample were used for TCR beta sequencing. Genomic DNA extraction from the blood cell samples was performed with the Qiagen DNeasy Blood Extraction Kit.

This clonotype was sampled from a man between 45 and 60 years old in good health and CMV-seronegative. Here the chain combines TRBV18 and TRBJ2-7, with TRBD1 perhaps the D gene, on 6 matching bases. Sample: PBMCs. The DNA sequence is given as TGTGCCAGCTCACCAGGGGGCTGGGTGGCCTACGAGCAGTACTTC. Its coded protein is CASSPGGWVAYEQYF.